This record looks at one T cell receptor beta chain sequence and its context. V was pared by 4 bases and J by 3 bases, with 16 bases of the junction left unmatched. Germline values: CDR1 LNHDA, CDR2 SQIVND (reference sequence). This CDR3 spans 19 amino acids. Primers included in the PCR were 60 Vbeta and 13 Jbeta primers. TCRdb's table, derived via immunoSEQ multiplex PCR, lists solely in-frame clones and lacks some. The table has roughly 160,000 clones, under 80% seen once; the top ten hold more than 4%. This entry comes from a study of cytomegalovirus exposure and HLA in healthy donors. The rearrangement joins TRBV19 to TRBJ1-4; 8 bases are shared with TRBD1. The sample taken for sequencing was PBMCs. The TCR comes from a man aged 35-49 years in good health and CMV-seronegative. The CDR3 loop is CASSRNRGQGSAANEKLFF. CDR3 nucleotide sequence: TGTGCCAGTAGTAGAAACCGAGGACAGGGTTCGGCTGCTAATGAAAAACTGTTTTTT.